Following are 25 T cell receptor beta chains from one sample sequenced in a study of blood T cell repertoires in COVID-19. TCRdb keeps only in-frame clones here, not all; method: immunoSEQ multiplex PCR. The data hold approximately 300,000 clones, with about 89% observed a single time. The sequencing sample was made of PBMCs or T cells enriched from blood (not recorded which). These receptors were taken from a man aged 55 to 70 who had recovered from COVID-19.

The chain carries TRBV28 and TRBJ2-1, with 9 bases that match TRBD2. Germline CDR1 and CDR2: MDHEN and SYDVKM. This CDR3 is 15 amino acids long. With 6 bases clipped from V and 6 bases from J, the junction kept 9 bases outside the gene matches. In nucleotides, the CDR3 is TGTGCCAGCAGGCTCCCGGGACTAGCCACCAATGAGCAGTTCTTC. Encoded protein: CASRLPGLATNEQFF.

The rearrangement links TRBV5-5 to TRBJ1-5; 8 nucleotides match TRBD1. Germline CDR1 SGHKS, CDR2 YYEKEE (reference sequence). This CDR3 comprises 15 residues. The ends lost 5 bases at V and 4 bases at J; junction bases unmatched: 8. The CDR3 nucleotides read TGTGCCAGCAGGGGGACAGGAAATCATAATCAGCCCCAGCATTTT. This sequence encodes CASRGTGNHNQPQHF.

This clone came up once. The gene calls are TRBV5-8 and TRBJ1-4; D is unresolved. With 0 bases removed from V and 7 bases from J, the gap between germline ends came to 4 bases. Germline V CDR1 and CDR2: SGHTS, YDEGEE. The CDR3 has 12 amino acids. This chain's CDR3 is CASSLVREKLFF. The DNA for the CDR3 is TGTGCCAGCAGCTTGGTCCGTGAAAAACTGTTTTTT.

V usage is TRBV13 and J usage is TRBJ2-7; D is possibly TRBD1 (6 bases). This CDR3 has 12 amino acids. CDR1 is PRHDT and CDR2 is FYEKMQ in the germline V gene (reference sequence). V lost 6 bases and J 5 bases, leaving 11 bases between the germline ends. The CDR3 region has the DNA TGTGCCAGCAGACGGAACAGGGACGAGCAGTACTTC. Its protein is CASRRNRDEQYF.

The J gene is TRBJ2-3, the V gene TRBV5-1; D unresolved. CDR3 length equals 15 residues. Per the germline V gene, CDR1 is SGHRS and CDR2 is YFSETQ. The ends were cut back, 4 bases at V and 0 bases at J, with 12 bases in the middle. The CDR3, as DNA: TGCGCCAGCAGCCCACCCAGCGCTAGCACAGATACGCAGTATTTT. Encoded protein: CASSPPSASTDTQYF.

V is TRBV5-1 and J is TRBJ1-1; TRBD1 might be the D (5 bases). Trimming took off 0 bases at V and 4 bases at J, with 22 bases between the two ends. Germline CDR1 is SGHRS and CDR2 is YFSETQ. CDR3 length equals 18 residues. The CDR3 spells CASSLAGDGSPGGTEAFF. As DNA, the CDR3 is TGCGCCAGCAGCTTGGCGGGGGACGGATCCCCCGGTGGCACTGAAGCTTTCTTT.

The V call is TRBV3-1 (or the pseudogene TRBV3-2), the J call TRBJ2-7; D unresolved. Trimming left V 3 bases short and J 5 bases short, with 5 bases between. The germline gives CDR1 LGHDT, CDR2 YNNKEL (reference sequence). CDR3 size: 11 residues. CDR3 DNA: TGTGCCAGCAGCCACCTCCACGAGCAGTACTTC. This gives the protein CASSHLHEQYF.

CDR3 sequence: CASSPPGGLEAFF. CDR3 in DNA: TGCGCCAGCAGCCCGCCCGGGGGGTTGGAAGCTTTCTTT. The rearrangement links TRBV5-1 to TRBJ1-1, with D tentatively TRBD1 (5 bases). Between the trimmed V and J ends, which lost 4 bases and 8 bases, there was a span of 15 bases. This CDR3 has 13 residues. Germline V gene sequence: CDR1 SGHRS, CDR2 YFSETQ.

V and J are TRBV5-1 and TRBJ2-1; D might be TRBD2 (5 bases). The V and J ends lost 4 bases and 4 bases respectively, with 15 bases between them. There are 15 residues in the CDR3. CDR1 SGHRS and CDR2 YFSETQ come from the germline V gene. The chain's CDR3 is CASSVGSPSYNEQFF. The CDR3, as DNA: TGCGCCAGCAGCGTAGGGAGCCCCTCGTACAATGAGCAGTTCTTC.

This rearrangement joins TRBV29-1 to TRBJ2-3, with TRBD2 identical over 10 bases. Looked up from germline, CDR1 is SQVTM and CDR2 is ANQGSEA. J was trimmed by 1 base and V by 4 bases; bases with no gene match: 11. The CDR3 sequence is 17 residues long. CDR3 region: CSVVLAGVSVGTDTQYF. CDR3 coding DNA: TGCAGCGTTGTCCTAGCGGGAGTTTCGGTGGGCACAGATACGCAGTATTTT.

The chain links TRBV5-1 to TRBJ1-1; TRBD1 matches 10 bases. The V gene end was trimmed by 0 bases and the J gene end by 4 bases; junction bases not matched to a gene: 6. The CDR3 covers 16 residues. The germline gives CDR1 SGHRS, CDR2 YFSETQ. The CDR3 is CASSLVGGQGTTEAFF. DNA of the CDR3: TGCGCCAGCAGCTTGGTGGGGGGACAGGGGACCACTGAAGCTTTCTTT.

The chain links TRBV29-1 to TRBJ2-7; weak D call: TRBD2 (5 bases). The germline V and J ends were trimmed by 6 bases and 1 base, with 19 bases remaining between them. Germline V gives CDR1 SQVTM, CDR2 ANQGSEA. The CDR3 contains 15 residues. As DNA, the CDR3 is TGCAGCGTGTGCGGGCGTTGGACTCCTTCCTACGAGCAGTACTTC. Its protein product is CSVCGRWTPSYEQYF.

The chain couples TRBV9 to TRBJ2-2, with 12 bases identical to TRBD2. Per germline, CDR1 SGDLS and CDR2 YYNGEE. The CDR3 extends over 16 amino acids. The junction had 3 bases not matched to a gene; V was cut back by 2 bases and J by 4 bases. For the CDR3, the DNA is TGTGCCAGCAGCGTTGAGGGACTAGCGGGCACCGGGGAGCTGTTTTTT. This translates into CASSVEGLAGTGELFF.

Written as DNA, the CDR3 is TGTGCCAGCAGGTACACTAGCGGGGCAGATACGCAGTATTTT. Residues: CASRYTSGADTQYF. The genes are TRBV7-2 and TRBJ2-3, with 10 bases lining up with TRBD2. CDR1 is SGHTA and CDR2 is FQGNSA in the germline V gene. Unmatched junction bases numbered 4, after V lost 6 bases and J lost 4 bases. CDR3 length: 14 amino acids.

The chain employs TRBV3-1 (or the pseudogene TRBV3-2) and TRBJ2-3; TRBD2 aligns across 11 bases. The ends lost 1 base at V and 6 bases at J; junction bases unmatched: 6. CDR1 is LGHDT, CDR2 YNNKEL, per germline (reference sequence). This CDR3 region has 16 residues. CDR3 loop: CASSQVGLAGGDTQYF. The CDR3 coding sequence is TGTGCCAGCAGCCAAGTGGGCCTAGCGGGAGGCGATACGCAGTATTTT.

This chain uses TRBV7-9 with TRBJ2-5; 9 nucleotides align to TRBD2. V was pared by 1 base and J by 3 bases, with 12 bases of the junction left unmatched. Germline CDR1 reads SEHNR; CDR2 reads FQNEAQ (reference sequence). The CDR3 totals 18 residues. The DNA for the CDR3 is TGTGCCAGCAGCTTAGTTGGGGCGGGAGGGCCATTGGAAGAGACCCAGTACTTC. Translation gives CASSLVGAGGPLEETQYF.

The chain recombines TRBV20-1 with TRBJ2-7; D call uncertain. This CDR3 has 11 amino acids. Germline V CDR1 and CDR2: DFQATT, SNEGSKA (reference sequence). Trimming left V 3 bases short and J 1 base short, with 4 bases between. CDR3 DNA: TGCAGTGCTAGGCGGTCCTACGAGCAGTACTTC. The encoded protein is CSARRSYEQYF.

V is TRBV24-1 and J is TRBJ2-7, with 9 bases matching TRBD1. This CDR3 comprises 14 residues. The germline V gene has CDR1 KGHDR and CDR2 SFDVKD. Trimming cost V 8 bases and J 2 bases; bases outside gene matches: 6. CDR3 in DNA: TGTGCCACCAACGACAGGGGGTACACCTACGAGCAGTACTTC. As protein: CATNDRGYTYEQYF.

The chain is built from TRBV10-1 and TRBJ2-7; D is possibly TRBD2 (5 bases). The CDR3 length is 12 residues. V shed 7 bases and J shed 5 bases, with 12 bases lying between them. From germline, CDR1 is WNHNN and CDR2 SYGVQD (reference sequence). The CDR3 sequence is CASIDGKHEQYF. The CDR3 DNA reads TGCGCCAGCATTGACGGGAAACACGAGCAGTACTTC.

This clone was seen a few times. The chain recombines TRBV3-1 (or the pseudogene TRBV3-2) with TRBJ1-5; maybe TRBD1 (6 bases). The V gene's germline CDR1 is LGHDT and CDR2 YNNKEL (reference sequence). Deletions cut 2 bases from V and 6 bases from J, with 14 bases between. The CDR3 runs to 15 residues. This CDR3 is CASSQLQGRGQPQHF. CDR3 nucleotides: TGTGCCAGCAGCCAACTACAGGGCCGGGGTCAGCCCCAGCATTTT.

This CDR3 is CASSGTGNGYTF. DNA of the CDR3: TGTGCCAGCAGCGGGACAGGGAATGGCTACACCTTC. The chain uses TRBV5-8 and TRBJ1-2; TRBD1 matches at 9 bases. In germline, CDR1 is SGHTS, CDR2 YDEGEE. This CDR3 contains 12 residues. Losses at the gene ends were 4 bases for V and 6 bases for J; bases not matched to a gene: 1.

The gene calls are TRBV28 and TRBJ2-7, with TRBD2 identical over 10 bases. The V segment lost 3 bases and the J segment 3 bases; nucleotides outside the gene matches: 14. CDR1 and CDR2 (germline): MDHEN, SYDVKM. This CDR3 has 18 amino acids. CDR3 protein: CASSFRSYGTSENYEQYF. The CDR3 DNA reads as TGTGCCAGCAGTTTTAGGTCTTACGGGACTAGCGAGAACTACGAGCAGTACTTC.

The rearrangement uses TRBV5-1 and TRBJ1-2, with D unresolved. Germline CDR1 and CDR2: SGHRS and YFSETQ. The germline V and J ends were trimmed by 2 bases and 0 bases, with 8 bases remaining between them. The CDR3 loop spans 14 amino acids. The CDR3 here is CASSLWAANYGYTF. DNA of the CDR3: TGCGCCAGCAGCTTATGGGCCGCTAACTATGGCTACACCTTC.

The chain employs TRBV5-1 and TRBJ2-1; D unclear. CDR1 is SGHRS, CDR2 YFSETQ, per germline. The CDR3 runs 11 residues. V lost 4 bases, J lost 8 bases, and 7 bases lay in between. In nucleotides, the CDR3 is TGCGCCAGCAGCCATAAGCATGAGCAGTTCTTC. Protein sequence: CASSHKHEQFF.

V and J are TRBV3-1 (or the pseudogene TRBV3-2) and TRBJ1-3, with D perhaps matching TRBD1 (5 bases). The ends were cut back, 2 bases at V and 4 bases at J, with 12 bases in the middle. The CDR3 consists of 15 residues. Germline CDR1 is LGHDT and CDR2 is YNNKEL (reference sequence). In DNA form, the CDR3 reads TGTGCCAGCAGCCAAAAGGGGAATCAGGGAAACACCATATATTTT. Protein sequence: CASSQKGNQGNTIYF.